Reported below is one T cell receptor beta chain. What it binds is not known. An end of the junction differs from the germline gene, which may be a read error. The data belong to a study of tumor-infiltrating lymphocytes in primary liver carcinoma. Study at large: Samples produced roughly 3.65 to 7.13 million productive TCRbeta reads, comparable across tissue types.

Overall study results and limits: Tumors carried a top-250-clone fraction significantly exceeding that of blood (p = 0.039).

Between about 17 and 34 mg of unsorted bulk tissue served as the source from which RNA and DNA were co-extracted. Surgical resection treated primary liver carcinoma in the patients. Five separate regions were sampled from each tumor. Priming with a constant-region primer yielded TCR beta cDNA from 450 to 550 ng total RNA. Each TCR beta library was derived from three nested multiplex PCR rounds that employed slightly modified ARM-PCR. Two initial PCR rounds of about 11 cycles each paired TRBV1-TRBV30 forward primers with a C-beta reverse primer. Each CDR3 protein is one row after TCRdb ran MiXCR on the multiplex PCR reads. The sample holds roughly 50,000 distinct CDR3 sequences, over 65% seen once. Looked up from germline, CDR1 is MNHNS and CDR2 is SASEGT. This CDR3 contains 15 residues.

The sequence was obtained from a man in his forties or fifties with primary liver carcinoma and hepatitis B virus infection. Input material: liver tumor tissue from sampling region 2. Subset denoted: tumor region T2, inferior pole. The chain has TRBV6-1 and TRBJ2-5, with 7 bases lining up with TRBD1. The CDR3 DNA reads TGTGTCAGCACTATAGGACAGGTTAACCAAGAGACCCAGTACTTC. It yields the protein CVSTIGQVNQETQYF.